The 7 T cell receptor beta chains listed next were all sequenced from one sample in a study of blood T cell repertoires in COVID-19. Method: immunoSEQ multiplex PCR; TCRdb's copy keeps in-frame clones and lacks some. Here the sample spans about 120,000 clones, around nine tenths being singletons. The sequencing input was peripheral blood. Source of these receptors: a woman at least 80 years old with acute or convalescent COVID-19.

The chain combines TRBV19 with TRBJ1-6; unclear D gene. The CDR3 loop spans 14 amino acids. CDR1 and CDR2 (germline): LNHDA, SQIVND (reference sequence). V was clipped by 6 bases and J by 9 bases, with 15 bases between them. CDR3 residues: CASRLTEKASPLHF. The CDR3 bases are TGTGCCAGTAGATTGACGGAGAAGGCTTCACCCCTCCACTTT.

V is TRBV20-1 and J is TRBJ1-1, with D perhaps matching TRBD1 (5 bases). CDR1 is DFQATT and CDR2 is SNEGSKA in the germline V gene (reference sequence). The CDR3 extends over 15 amino acids. Deletions cut 3 bases from V and 0 bases from J, with 14 bases between. For the CDR3, the DNA is TGCAGTGCTAGTGGCCAGGTAGGGGTGAACACTGAAGCTTTCTTT. It specifies CSASGQVGVNTEAFF.

Regarding this clone: The same CDR3 can be traced to other DNA sequences in this sample. V and J are TRBV28 and TRBJ1-2, with TRBD1 identical over 9 bases. CDR1 and CDR2 from the germline V gene are MDHEN and SYDVKM. The CDR3 spans 14 residues. J gave up 4 bases and V 6 bases, and 6 bases lay outside the gene matches. CDR3 coding DNA: TGTGCCAGCAGCCCAGGACAGGGGTCCTATGGCTACACCTTC. Encoded protein: CASSPGQGSYGYTF.

This CDR3 is CASSFGGGASYEQYF. The DNA for the CDR3 is TGTGCCAGCAGCTTCGGAGGGGGCGCCTCCTACGAGCAGTACTTC. The V and J genes are TRBV5-4 and TRBJ2-7, with a possible D match to TRBD1 (7 bases). Germline CDR1 reads SGHNT; CDR2 reads YYREEE (reference sequence). Trimming took 2 bases from V and 0 from J, leaving 12 bases between them. The CDR3 covers 15 residues.

This clone showed up just a few times. J is TRBJ1-1 and V is TRBV19; perhaps TRBD1 as D (5 bases). V dropped 4 bases and J dropped 0 bases, with 12 bases sitting between them. Germline lookup yields CDR1 LNHDA and CDR2 SQIVND (reference sequence). The CDR3 has 15 residues. Here the CDR3 DNA reads TGTGCCAGTAGTAGTCAGGGAATGTTGAACACTGAAGCTTTCTTT. Protein: CASSSQGMLNTEAFF.

The chain recombines TRBV7-3 with TRBJ2-7; TRBD2 matches at 8 bases. Germline V gene lookup returns CDR1 SGHTA and CDR2 FQGTGA. The length of the CDR3 is 16 residues. Germline trimming cut 0 bases from V and 1 base from J; bases unmatched to any gene: 5. DNA for the CDR3: TGTGCCAGCAGCTTAACGGGGCCTAGCGGGTCCTACGAGCAGTACTTC. Translated, it gives CASSLTGPSGSYEQYF.

CDR3 amino acids: CASSLGQNYEQYF. The CDR3 DNA sequence: TGCGCCAGCAGCTTGGGGCAGAACTACGAGCAGTACTTC. V is TRBV5-1 and J is TRBJ2-7; D is unclear. V was pared by 0 bases and J by 3 bases, with 7 bases between. The CDR3 has 13 amino acids. Germline CDR1 reads SGHRS; CDR2 reads YFSETQ.